These 31 T cell receptor beta chains were all obtained from the same sample, sequenced in a study of cytomegalovirus exposure and HLA in healthy donors. The PCR made use of 60 Vbeta and 13 Jbeta primers. Clones were sequenced by immunoSEQ multiplex PCR, and TCRdb holds only the in-frame ones, with some missing. The sample has some 67,000 clones, roughly 73% seen once. The sample taken for sequencing was PBMCs. These TCRs come from a man aged 40-49 years in good health and CMV-seronegative.

The rearrangement uses TRBV2 and TRBJ2-2; 15 positions match TRBD2. Germline V CDR1 and CDR2: SNHLY, FYNNEI. The V segment lost 4 bases and the J segment 7 bases; nucleotides outside the gene matches: 7. This CDR3 is built from 17 residues. CDR3: CASSGGLAGGGIGELFF. The CDR3 DNA reads TGTGCCAGCAGTGGGGGACTAGCGGGAGGTGGGATCGGGGAGCTGTTTTTT.

The chain uses TRBV4-2 and TRBJ1-1; D uncertain. Trimming took 0 bases from V and 1 from J, leaving 9 bases between them. Germline CDR1 is LGHNA and CDR2 is YNFKEQ. This CDR3 region has 15 residues. For the CDR3, the DNA is TGTGCCAGCAGCCAAGATCTGGACTGGAACACTGAAGCTTTCTTT. Protein product: CASSQDLDWNTEAFF.

The sample holds one count of this clone. The chain combines TRBV4-2 with TRBJ2-3, with 14 bases lining up with TRBD2. V shed 1 base, J shed 1 base, and the junction held 1 base outside the gene matches. CDR3 length: 17 amino acids. Germline CDR1 and CDR2: LGHNA and YNFKEQ. The CDR3 DNA is TGTGCCAGCAGCCAAGGGGGACTAGCGGGAGGCACAGATACGCAGTATTTT. This translates into CASSQGGLAGGTDTQYF.

This clone has a single count. The V and J genes are TRBV4-1 and TRBJ2-3; 8 bases agree with TRBD1. This CDR3 contains 15 residues. J gave up 5 bases and V 1 base, and 5 bases lay outside the gene matches. Germline V gene sequence: CDR1 MGHRA, CDR2 YSYEKL. DNA for the CDR3: TGCGCCAGCAGCCAAGGGCAGGGGGCGAGAGATACGCAGTATTTT. This encodes CASSQGQGARDTQYF.

J is TRBJ2-7 and V is TRBV7-2, with D unclear. Trimming cost V 1 base and J 2 bases, with 9 bases left between them. CDR3 length: 14 amino acids. Germline values: CDR1 SGHTA, CDR2 FQGNSA. This CDR3 reads CASSLVQRPYEQYF. CDR3 in DNA: TGTGCCAGCAGCTTAGTCCAGCGACCCTACGAGCAGTACTTC.

Of note for this clone: The junction and the germline gene differ at one end; a read error may be behind it. The V call is TRBV9, the J call TRBJ2-1; D is unclear. Germline loops: CDR1 SGDLS, CDR2 YYNGEE. This CDR3 has 15 residues. The CDR3, as DNA: TGTGCCGGCAGCTCCAGAGGAGCAGTATACAATGAGCAGTTCTTC. It translates to CAGSSRGAVYNEQFF.

V usage is TRBV7-8 and J usage is TRBJ1-1; 7 bases are shared with TRBD1. Trimming removed 3 bases from V and 6 bases from J; junction bases left unmatched: 4. The V gene's germline CDR1 is SGHVS and CDR2 FQNEAQ. The CDR3 is 13 residues long. The CDR3 protein is CASSFQGVAEAFF. In DNA, the CDR3 is TGTGCCAGCAGCTTCCAGGGGGTCGCTGAAGCTTTCTTT.

With regard to this clone: This may arise from a read error, as a much more abundant clone is one base away. This sequence joins TRBV2 and TRBJ2-7, with 10 bases fitting TRBD2. This CDR3 is built from 15 residues. Trimming cost V 2 bases and J 0 bases; bases outside gene matches: 1. In germline, CDR1 is SNHLY, CDR2 FYNNEI. CDR3 loop: CASSEPSGSSYEQYF. For the CDR3, the DNA is TGTGCCAGCAGTGAACCTAGCGGGAGCTCCTACGAGCAGTACTTC.

Worth noting for this clone: Relative to the germline gene, one junction end is altered; a read error may explain this. The same CDR3 also results from other DNA sequences found in this sample. The chain employs TRBV19 and TRBJ1-1; D gene uncertain. CDR3 length equals 14 residues. Germline V gene data show CDR1 as LNHDA and CDR2 as SQIVND (reference sequence). CDR3 protein: CASSIERHSTEAFF. DNA for the CDR3: TGTGCCAGTAGTATCGAGAGACATTCCACTGAGGCTTTCTTT.

The V gene is TRBV4-2, the J gene TRBJ2-1, with 7 bases identical to TRBD2. Germline-derived CDR1 and CDR2 are LGHNA and YNFKEQ. V shed 4 bases, J shed 5 bases, and the junction held 8 bases outside the gene matches. The CDR3 loop spans 15 amino acids. For the CDR3, the DNA is TGTGCCAGCAGCCGAGACTGGGGGGGAGACAATGAGCAGTTCTTC. It codes for CASSRDWGGDNEQFF.

The CDR3 DNA is TGTGCCAGCAGCCAAGATCTTCCCGGGAACACAGATACGCAGTATTTT. This codes for CASSQDLPGNTDTQYF. The rearrangement links TRBV14 to TRBJ2-3, with D perhaps TRBD2 (5 bases). The CDR3 contains 16 residues. Deletions cut 0 bases from V and 2 bases from J, with 12 bases between. Germline CDR1 is SGHDN and CDR2 is FVKESK.

V is TRBV28 and J is TRBJ2-6; 8 nucleotides align to TRBD1. The CDR3 sequence is 18 residues long. CDR1 is MDHEN, CDR2 SYDVKM, per germline. The ends lost 7 bases at V and 1 base at J; junction bases unmatched: 12. The CDR3 spells CASTPDRVSTSGANVLTF. Written as DNA, the CDR3 is TGTGCCAGCACCCCGGACAGGGTAAGCACGTCTGGGGCCAACGTCCTGACTTTC.

The genes are TRBV6-1 and TRBJ2-7; TRBD2 is a possible D gene (6 bases). The CDR3 totals 18 residues. Germline V CDR1 and CDR2: MNHNS, SASEGT. Trimming left V 1 base short and J 2 bases short, with 21 bases between. The CDR3 spells CASSEGSLWKRATYEQYF. The DNA for the CDR3 is TGTGCCAGCAGTGAAGGAAGCCTCTGGAAGCGGGCAACCTACGAGCAGTACTTC.

V is TRBV11-1 and J is TRBJ1-1; 8 nucleotides align to TRBD1. Trimming removed 2 bases from V and 4 bases from J; junction bases left unmatched: 9. Looked up from germline, CDR1 is SGHAT and CDR2 is FQDESV (reference sequence). This CDR3 has 16 amino acids. DNA of the CDR3: TGTGCCAGCAGCTTACCAACAGGACAGGGCGGCACTGAAGCTTTCTTT. Amino acid sequence: CASSLPTGQGGTEAFF.

The chain uses TRBV7-2 and TRBJ2-1; TRBD1 matches at 8 bases. Germline trimming cut 5 bases from V and 7 bases from J; bases unmatched to any gene: 13. Germline CDR1 is SGHTA and CDR2 is FQGNSA. The CDR3 sequence is 16 residues long. In DNA, the CDR3 is TGTGCCAGCAGCATATTCGCAGGGGGCGGACGGAATGAGCAGTTCTTC. Its protein is CASSIFAGGGRNEQFF.

The chain combines TRBV13 with TRBJ2-5; 10 bases map to TRBD1. Germline V CDR1 and CDR2: PRHDT, FYEKMQ (reference sequence). The CDR3 covers 12 residues. V dropped 8 bases and J dropped 5; count of bases not matched to a gene: 2. CDR3 loop: CASRTGGETQYF. The CDR3 region has the DNA TGTGCCAGCCGGACAGGGGGGGAGACCCAGTACTTC.

CDR3 bases: TGTGCCAGCAGTTTGGTGGGAGGCCTGAACACCGGGGAGCTGTTTTTT. Residues: CASSLVGGLNTGELFF. The chain joins TRBV28 to TRBJ2-2; D possibly corresponds to TRBD2 (6 bases). Per germline, CDR1 MDHEN and CDR2 SYDVKM. The CDR3 consists of 16 residues. The ends were cut back, 3 bases at V and 1 base at J, with 12 bases in the middle.

This chain uses TRBV5-6 with TRBJ2-1; 9 nucleotides match TRBD1. This CDR3 has 14 residues. Per the germline V gene, CDR1 is SGHDT and CDR2 is YYEEEE. V shed 4 bases, J shed 6 bases, and the junction held 5 bases outside the gene matches. In nucleotides, the CDR3 is TGTGCCAGCAGCCCGGGACAGGGCTTCAATGAGCAGTTCTTC. It yields the protein CASSPGQGFNEQFF.

This clone was seen once. V usage is TRBV2 and J usage is TRBJ2-1; D is perhaps TRBD2 (5 bases). The CDR3 sequence is 12 residues long. From germline, CDR1 is SNHLY and CDR2 FYNNEI. Trimming pared 3 bases from V and 10 bases from J, leaving 10 bases between. The CDR3 DNA sequence: TGTGCCAGCAGTGACAGCGGAACGGAGCAGTTCTTC. Protein product: CASSDSGTEQFF.

The chain carries TRBV10-3 and TRBJ2-5; possibly TRBD2 for D (5 bases). The CDR3 runs to 15 residues. Germline V gene lookup returns CDR1 ENHRY and CDR2 SYGVKD. Trimming cost V 0 bases and J 7 bases, with 15 bases left between them. The CDR3 here is CAISESGLEVGTQYF. The CDR3 DNA is TGTGCCATCAGTGAGTCCGGACTGGAGGTGGGGACCCAGTACTTC.

This clone came up a few times. The chain carries TRBV6-1 and TRBJ2-7; 7 positions match TRBD2. The CDR3 covers 15 residues. The germline V gene encodes CDR1 MNHNS and CDR2 SASEGT. The V segment lost 0 bases and the J segment 5 bases; nucleotides outside the gene matches: 7. Here the CDR3 reads CASSEATSPRHEQYF. The CDR3, as DNA: TGTGCCAGCAGTGAAGCGACTAGCCCTCGGCACGAGCAGTACTTC.

The chain carries TRBV29-1 and TRBJ2-5, with D possibly being TRBD1 (5 bases). The J call may be in error: the DNA end matches TRBJ2-7 better. The length of the CDR3 is 12 residues. Germline CDR1 is SQVTM and CDR2 is ANQGSEA. CDR3 nucleotide sequence: TGCAGCGTTGAAGAAAGGGGAAACGAGCAGTACTTC. This gives the protein CSVEERGNEQYF.

The genes are TRBV5-4 and TRBJ2-5; TRBD1 is a possible D gene (6 bases). This CDR3 spans 17 amino acids. Germline V gives CDR1 SGHNT, CDR2 YYREEE (reference sequence). V lost 4 bases and J lost 2, with 21 bases in between. CDR3 nucleotides: TGTGCCAGCAGCCTGGGGGCAGGGCAAGCCTCTCAAGAGACCCAGTACTTC. This gives the protein CASSLGAGQASQETQYF.

This clone was picked up a small number of times. The CDR3 coding sequence is TGTGCCAGCAGCTTTGCTAGCGGAAGCTCCTACGAGCAGTACTTC. Translation gives CASSFASGSSYEQYF. V is TRBV5-5 and J is TRBJ2-7; 7 nucleotides match TRBD2. The CDR3 spans 15 residues. The germline V gene encodes CDR1 SGHKS and CDR2 YYEKEE (reference sequence). Germline trimming cut 2 bases from V and 0 bases from J; bases unmatched to any gene: 5.

This chain links TRBV14 with TRBJ1-1, with TRBD1 matching 9 bases. CDR3 length equals 16 residues. J lost 5 bases, V lost 5 bases, and 12 bases had no gene match. From germline, CDR1 is SGHDN and CDR2 FVKESK. The CDR3 bases are TGTGCCAGCAGCAAAAACCCGACAGGGGGAGAGACTGAAGCTTTCTTT. Protein product: CASSKNPTGGETEAFF.

The rearrangement joins TRBV9 to TRBJ1-5; TRBD1 might be the D (5 bases). V was cut by 0 bases and J by 1 base, with 8 bases left in between. The V gene's germline CDR1 is SGDLS and CDR2 YYNGEE. The CDR3 loop spans 15 amino acids. The CDR3 DNA is TGTGCCAGCAGCGTAGCTGGGGCCAGCAATCAGCCCCAGCATTTT. Translated, it gives CASSVAGASNQPQHF.

The V gene is TRBV5-1, the J gene TRBJ2-7; a weak D match, TRBD1 (5 bases). The V gene's germline CDR1 is SGHRS and CDR2 YFSETQ. Trimming removed 5 bases at V and 3 bases at J, with 9 bases between. CDR3 length equals 12 residues. CDR3 sequence: CASRADNYEQYF. CDR3 nucleotide sequence: TGCGCCAGCAGGGCGGACAACTACGAGCAGTACTTC.

This clone was detected only a few times. The V and J genes are TRBV6-1 and TRBJ2-1; 12 nucleotides line up with TRBD2. The CDR3 has 15 residues. The germline gives CDR1 MNHNS, CDR2 SASEGT. The V gene end was trimmed by 6 bases and the J gene end by 7 bases; junction bases not matched to a gene: 7. The CDR3 DNA reads TGTGCCAGCAGGGACCTAGCGGGGGGGCGGAATGAGCAGTTCTTC. This codes for CASRDLAGGRNEQFF.

The CDR3 nucleotides are TGCGGGGTTGTGGGGGGGTGGGGGAGACGGGGCGGCCGCGAGCAGTACTTC. Protein: CGVVGGWGRRGGREQYF. The chain joins TRBV29-1 to TRBJ2-7; 7 nucleotides agree with TRBD2. The germline V gene has CDR1 SQVTM and CDR2 ANQGSEA. The CDR3 is 17 amino acids.

The chain combines TRBV29-1 with TRBJ2-3, with TRBD1 matching 10 bases. The CDR3 has 14 amino acids. J lost 5 bases, V lost 4 bases, and 6 bases had no gene match. Germline V gene data show CDR1 as SQVTM and CDR2 as ANQGSEA. Here the CDR3 reads CSVVGTGVIDTQYF. CDR3 in DNA: TGCAGCGTTGTCGGGACAGGGGTGATAGATACGCAGTATTTT.

The rearrangement uses TRBV18 and TRBJ2-2; D ambiguous. The germline V gene encodes CDR1 KGHSH and CDR2 LQKENI. The CDR3 sequence is 13 residues long. Trimming removed 3 bases from V and 5 bases from J, with 7 bases in between. CDR3 protein: CASSPAVTGELFF. Written as DNA, the CDR3 is TGTGCCAGCTCACCGGCTGTTACCGGGGAGCTGTTTTTT.